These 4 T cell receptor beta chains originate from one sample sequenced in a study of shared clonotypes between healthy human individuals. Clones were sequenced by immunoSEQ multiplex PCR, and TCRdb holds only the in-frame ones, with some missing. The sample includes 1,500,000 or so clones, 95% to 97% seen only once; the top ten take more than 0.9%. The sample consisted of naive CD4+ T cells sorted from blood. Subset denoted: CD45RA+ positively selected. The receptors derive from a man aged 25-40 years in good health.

The DNA for the CDR3 is TGTGCCAGTAGTATAGACGGACAGGGGGCAGATACGCAGTATTTT. It specifies CASSIDGQGADTQYF. The V gene is TRBV19, the J gene TRBJ2-3; 10 bases are a match to TRBD1. From germline, CDR1 is LNHDA and CDR2 SQIVND (reference sequence). Trimming at V came to 0 bases and at J to 4 bases, leaving 1 base not matched to a gene. This CDR3 is 15 amino acids long.

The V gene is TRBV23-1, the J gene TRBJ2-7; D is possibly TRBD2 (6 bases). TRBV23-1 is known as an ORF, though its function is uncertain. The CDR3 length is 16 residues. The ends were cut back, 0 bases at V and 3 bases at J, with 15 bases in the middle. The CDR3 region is CASSQSNSGLIYEQYF. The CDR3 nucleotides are TGCGCCAGCAGTCAATCAAATTCGGGACTCATCTACGAGCAGTACTTC.

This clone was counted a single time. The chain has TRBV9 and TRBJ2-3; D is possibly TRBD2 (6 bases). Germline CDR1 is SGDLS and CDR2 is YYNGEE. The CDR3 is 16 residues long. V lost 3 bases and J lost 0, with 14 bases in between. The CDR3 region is CASSESLAVSTDTQYF. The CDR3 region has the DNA TGTGCCAGCAGCGAGTCATTAGCGGTTAGCACAGATACGCAGTATTTT.

The CDR3 DNA is TGCGCCAGCAGTGAGGGCCTGGAAGCTTTCTTT. Protein: CASSEGLEAFF. J is TRBJ1-1 and V is TRBV10-1, with D unclear. CDR1 is WNHNN, CDR2 SYGVQD, per germline (reference sequence). This CDR3 region has 11 residues. V lost 2 bases to trimming and J lost 8 bases, with 6 bases between them.